A single sample is the source of the 30 T cell receptor beta chains below, sequenced in a study of long-term antiretroviral therapy in people with HIV. The assay used was immunoSEQ (version v3.0), run at survey level. Assay used: immunoSEQ multiplex PCR; TCRdb lists only in-frame clones, some missing. Here the sample spans approximately 6,700 clones, 74% being singletons. The material sequenced was unsorted PBMCs, taken 0.1 years before starting antiretroviral therapy. Receptors were obtained from a man aged 18 to 29 with HIV.

The rearrangement joins TRBV5-5 to TRBJ1-2, with 7 bases aligning to TRBD1. CDR1 SGHKS and CDR2 YYEKEE come from the germline V gene (reference sequence). This CDR3 comprises 14 residues. Trimming at V came to 2 bases and at J to 6 bases, leaving 7 bases not matched to a gene. The CDR3 bases are TGTGCCAGCAGCTTACTCAAGGGGGCCGATGGCTACACCTTC. It yields the protein CASSLLKGADGYTF. The full variable domain, rest sourced from reference TRBV5-5 and TRBJ1-2, is DAGVTQSPTHLIKTRGQQVTLRCSPISGHKSVSWYQQVLGQGPQFIFQYYEKEERGRGNFPDRFSARQFPNYSSELNVNALLLGDSALYLCASSLLKGADGYTFGSGTRLTVV.

This clone was counted a single time. This chain connects TRBV5-5 to TRBJ1-1; unclear D gene. Trimming removed 0 bases at V and 5 bases at J, with 14 bases between. Germline values: CDR1 SGHKS, CDR2 YYEKEE (reference sequence). The CDR3 extends over 15 amino acids. CDR3 in amino acids: CASSLGAAAGTEAFF. The CDR3 DNA reads TGTGCCAGCAGCTTGGGGGCAGCGGCGGGTACTGAAGCTTTCTTT.

In the case of this clone: One end of the junction does not line up with germline, which may come from a read error. The chain combines TRBV7-7 with TRBJ2-5; weak D call: TRBD1 (6 bases). From germline, CDR1 is SSHAT and CDR2 FNYEAQ (reference sequence). This CDR3 comprises 13 residues. CDR3 bases: TGTGCTAGCAGCCCCCGGGACCCAGGGGCCCAGTACTTC. Translating it yields CASSPRDPGAQYF.

This clone occurred a few times. The chain uses TRBV19 and TRBJ2-7; 10 positions agree with TRBD1. This CDR3 is built from 14 residues. V shed 3 bases and J 3 bases; nucleotides not matched to a gene: 2. The germline gives CDR1 LNHDA, CDR2 SQIVND (reference sequence). The CDR3 loop is CASSIGQGGYEQYF. CDR3 coding DNA: TGTGCCAGTAGTATTGGACAGGGGGGCTACGAGCAGTACTTC.

The chain uses TRBV4-1 and TRBJ2-2; D might be TRBD1 or TRBD2, each matching 5 bases. This CDR3 has 16 residues. Germline lookup yields CDR1 MGHRA and CDR2 YSYEKL. Trimming took 1 base from V and 4 from J, leaving 13 bases between them. The CDR3 nucleotides read TGCGCCAGCAGCCAAGCTCATCCGGGACCCACCGGGGAGCTGTTTTTT. It specifies CASSQAHPGPTGELFF.

The V call is TRBV2, the J call TRBJ1-2; D may be TRBD1 (6 bases). Germline V gene sequence: CDR1 SNHLY, CDR2 FYNNEI. The CDR3 is 13 residues long. V lost 8 bases to trimming and J lost 8 bases, with 18 bases between them. CDR3 sequence reads: CASSGRTAWGYTF. CDR3 DNA sequence: TGTGCCAGCTCCGGTCGGACAGCATGGGGCTACACCTTC.

The chain employs TRBV6-1 and TRBJ2-3; 9 bases fit TRBD2. V trimming: 4 bases; J trimming: 6 bases; junction bases outside the gene matches: 8. This CDR3 is 15 amino acids long. Germline values: CDR1 MNHNS, CDR2 SASEGT. CDR3 amino acids: CASSATGTSRDTQYF. The CDR3 bases are TGTGCCAGCAGTGCCACCGGGACTAGCCGGGATACGCAGTATTTT.

This chain connects TRBV19 to TRBJ2-5; possibly TRBD1 or TRBD2 for D (5 bases each). The CDR3 consists of 13 residues. V was cut by 5 bases and J by 4 bases, with 11 bases left in between. Germline-derived CDR1 and CDR2 are LNHDA and SQIVND (reference sequence). DNA of the CDR3: TGTGCCAGTAGTCCAGAGGGGCGAGAGACCCAGTACTTC. Translating gives CASSPEGRETQYF.

The chain joins TRBV13 to TRBJ1-1; D perhaps matches TRBD1 (5 bases). CDR1 is PRHDT and CDR2 is FYEKMQ in the germline V gene (reference sequence). This CDR3 contains 17 residues. V lost 0 bases, J lost 3 bases, and 17 bases lay in between. This CDR3 reads CASSLGLIGAEYTEAFF. DNA of the CDR3: TGTGCCAGCAGCTTAGGCCTCATTGGGGCTGAGTACACTGAAGCTTTCTTT.

This sequence joins TRBV14 and TRBJ1-1; 8 bases are shared with TRBD1. The V gene end was trimmed by 1 base and the J gene end by 6 bases; junction bases not matched to a gene: 4. The germline V gene has CDR1 SGHDN and CDR2 FVKESK. This CDR3 region has 14 residues. The CDR3 is CASSQGTGTSEAFF. CDR3 nucleotides: TGTGCCAGCAGCCAAGGGACAGGGACCTCTGAAGCTTTCTTT.

The V and J genes are TRBV5-3 and TRBJ1-1; D might be TRBD1 (6 bases). TRBV5-3 is filed as an ORF, its function uncertain. The germline V and J ends were trimmed by 8 bases and 6 bases, with 23 bases remaining between them. This CDR3 comprises 15 residues. CDR3 bases: TGTGCCAGTCGGAACGCATACTACAGGGTCCCTGAAGCTTTCTTT. This gives the protein CASRNAYYRVPEAFF.

Worth noting for this clone: Other DNA sequences of this sample code for an identical CDR3. CDR3 bases: TGCGCCAGCAGCTTAGGACAGAACACCGGGGAGCTGTTTTTT. The encoded protein is CASSLGQNTGELFF. The V gene is TRBV5-1, the J gene TRBJ2-2, with D tentatively TRBD1 (5 bases). V lost 2 bases to trimming and J lost 1 base, with 6 bases between them. Germline CDR1 reads SGHRS; CDR2 reads YFSETQ. CDR3 size: 14 residues.

This clone has just one count. The chain links TRBV7-8 to TRBJ1-3; perhaps TRBD1 as D (6 bases). Germline V lookup: CDR1 SGHVS, CDR2 FQNEAQ. CDR3 length equals 17 residues. Trimming took 7 bases from V and 2 from J, leaving 21 bases between them. The CDR3 DNA reads as TGTGCCAGCACCTCCTCCGGATGGGGGGCGGCTGGAAACACCATATATTTT. Translation: CASTSSGWGAAGNTIYF.

The chain recombines TRBV10-1 with TRBJ2-1, with D tentatively TRBD1 or TRBD2 (5 bases each). CDR3 size: 13 residues. Trimming stripped 0 bases from V and 12 bases from J, with 12 bases between. In germline, CDR1 is WNHNN, CDR2 SYGVQD (reference sequence). CDR3 in amino acids: CASSESWGSMQFF. The CDR3 region has the DNA TGCGCCAGCAGTGAGTCTTGGGGGTCCATGCAGTTCTTC.

The V and J genes are TRBV5-8 and TRBJ1-6; D not resolved. Looked up from germline, CDR1 is SGHTS and CDR2 is YDEGEE. This CDR3 contains 14 residues. Trimming removed 0 bases from V and 10 bases from J, with 11 bases in between. The CDR3 loop is CASSLGGRESPLHF. The DNA of the CDR3 is TGTGCCAGCAGCTTGGGCGGGAGGGAATCACCCCTCCACTTT.

V is TRBV19 and J is TRBJ2-3; tentative D call: TRBD2 (5 bases). The CDR3 length is 16 residues. The V gene lost 3 bases and the J gene lost 0 bases, with 13 bases spanning the gap. Germline CDR1 LNHDA, CDR2 SQIVND (reference sequence). This CDR3 is CASSILRGLSTDTQYF. CDR3 sequence (DNA): TGTGCCAGTAGTATCTTACGAGGGCTGAGCACAGATACGCAGTATTTT.

The chain has TRBV5-1 and TRBJ1-3; D perhaps matches TRBD1 (5 bases). CDR3 length: 14 amino acids. The germline V and J ends were trimmed by 2 bases and 4 bases, with 10 bases remaining between them. Germline lookup yields CDR1 SGHRS and CDR2 YFSETQ. The CDR3 bases are TGCGCCAGCAGCTTAGGGGAGATGGGAAACACCATATATTTT. This gives the protein CASSLGEMGNTIYF.

This clone has more than one count but fewer than ten. The chain links TRBV9 to TRBJ2-1; D not resolved. The germline V gene encodes CDR1 SGDLS and CDR2 YYNGEE. Trimming cost V 7 bases and J 0 bases, with 11 bases left between them. The CDR3 runs to 14 residues. The CDR3 DNA reads as TGTGCCAGCGGGATAATAGACTCCTACAATGAGCAGTTCTTC. This encodes CASGIIDSYNEQFF.

This clone was seen a handful of times. This chain joins TRBV4-1 and TRBJ1-1; D gene ambiguous. The CDR3 has 15 residues. V was shortened by 2 bases and J by 1 base, with 11 bases between the two germline ends. The germline V gene has CDR1 MGHRA and CDR2 YSYEKL. The CDR3 nucleotides are TGCGCCAGCAGCCAAACATTCCAGGAGAACACTGAAGCTTTCTTT. Translated: CASSQTFQENTEAFF.

The chain joins TRBV4-1 to TRBJ1-2; a possible D gene is TRBD1 (6 bases). The germline V gene encodes CDR1 MGHRA and CDR2 YSYEKL. The V end was cut by 0 bases, the J end by 8 bases, with 31 bases between. CDR3 length: 20 amino acids. CDR3 in DNA: TGCGCCAGCAGCCAAGATAGGACCGGGGGCGAGTGGGGGAAGCAGGAGGGCTACACCTTC. It is translated as CASSQDRTGGEWGKQEGYTF.

The V and J genes are TRBV2 and TRBJ2-5; 8 positions agree with TRBD1. The V segment lost 6 bases and the J segment 5 bases; nucleotides outside the gene matches: 14. The CDR3 is 16 residues long. The V gene's germline CDR1 is SNHLY and CDR2 FYNNEI. The CDR3 bases are TGTGCCAGCAGGGTGGCAGGGGGCCGTGCTTGGGAGACCCAGTACTTC. It yields the protein CASRVAGGRAWETQYF.

This chain joins TRBV6-5 and TRBJ2-1, with D tentatively TRBD2 (7 bases). The CDR3 length is 14 residues. The V gene lost 7 bases and the J gene lost 8 bases, with 18 bases spanning the gap. Germline CDR1 reads MNHEY; CDR2 reads SVGAGI. The CDR3 DNA is TGTGCCAGCACCCTTGCTGCGGGGGCACATGAGCAGTTCTTC. Translating gives CASTLAAGAHEQFF.

V gene TRBV10-2 combines with J gene TRBJ2-6, with D maybe TRBD2 (5 bases). Trimming removed 5 bases at V and 5 bases at J, with 16 bases between. The CDR3 runs to 16 residues. CDR1 is WSHSY and CDR2 is SAAADI in the germline V gene. CDR3 residues: CASSNQNTSRANVLTF. In DNA form, the CDR3 reads TGCGCCAGCAGTAATCAGAACACTAGTCGGGCCAACGTCCTGACTTTC.

The chain recombines TRBV2 with TRBJ2-1; 8 nucleotides line up with TRBD2. The V gene end was trimmed by 5 bases and the J gene end by 6 bases; junction bases not matched to a gene: 6. Germline-derived CDR1 and CDR2 are SNHLY and FYNNEI. This CDR3 spans 14 amino acids. The CDR3 nucleotides are TGTGCCAGCAGTTTAGGGCTAGCGGGCAATGAGCAGTTCTTC. This sequence encodes CASSLGLAGNEQFF.

V and J are TRBV9 and TRBJ2-6; tentative D call: TRBD2 (5 bases). Per the germline V gene, CDR1 is SGDLS and CDR2 is YYNGEE. The CDR3 consists of 17 residues. Trimming cost V 4 bases and J 1 base, with 15 bases left between them. CDR3 nucleotides: TGTGCCAGCAGCTACCAAATTTCGGGGTCTGGGGCCAACGTCCTGACTTTC. Translated, it gives CASSYQISGSGANVLTF.

The CDR3 sequence: CASSLNTDYGYTF. In nucleotides, the CDR3 is TGCGCCAGCAGCTTGAATACAGACTATGGCTACACCTTC. The V call is TRBV5-1, the J call TRBJ1-2; D not certain. Trimming shortened V by 1 base and J by 3 bases, and 7 bases separated the two germline ends. This CDR3 has 13 residues. Germline V gene sequence: CDR1 SGHRS, CDR2 YFSETQ.

The chain recombines TRBV19 with TRBJ1-4; D gene ambiguous. The CDR3 length is 18 residues. V was trimmed by 3 bases and J by 6 bases, leaving 23 bases between them. Germline CDR1 reads LNHDA; CDR2 reads SQIVND (reference sequence). The CDR3 DNA sequence: TGTGCCAGTAGTATGCCCCCCTTCCCTGCCGCGGCCGATGAAAAACTGTTTTTT. Protein sequence: CASSMPPFPAAADEKLFF.

V gene TRBV29-1 combines with J gene TRBJ1-2; the match to TRBD1 covers 8 bases. From germline, CDR1 is SQVTM and CDR2 ANQGSEA. The CDR3 consists of 15 residues. Trimming at V came to 2 bases and at J to 4 bases, leaving 9 bases not matched to a gene. The CDR3: CSVELGQGGSYGYTF. CDR3 in DNA: TGCAGCGTTGAACTTGGACAGGGAGGTAGCTATGGCTACACCTTC.

The J gene is TRBJ1-4, the V gene TRBV7-6; no reliable D call. With 5 bases removed from V and 3 bases from J, the gap between germline ends came to 13 bases. Germline V gives CDR1 SGHVS, CDR2 FNYEAQ. This CDR3 has 15 residues. CDR3 DNA sequence: TGTGCCAGCAGCCTCAACACGGGCGCTAATGAAAAACTGTTTTTT. Amino acid sequence: CASSLNTGANEKLFF.

The chain couples TRBV2 to TRBJ2-3; D remains unclear. The CDR3 totals 14 residues. V was shortened by 1 base and J by 11 bases, with 16 bases between the two germline ends. From germline, CDR1 is SNHLY and CDR2 FYNNEI. The CDR3, as DNA: TGTGCCAGCAGTGAAGACGGACCCTCTCCTGGGCAGTATTTT. Translating gives CASSEDGPSPGQYF.